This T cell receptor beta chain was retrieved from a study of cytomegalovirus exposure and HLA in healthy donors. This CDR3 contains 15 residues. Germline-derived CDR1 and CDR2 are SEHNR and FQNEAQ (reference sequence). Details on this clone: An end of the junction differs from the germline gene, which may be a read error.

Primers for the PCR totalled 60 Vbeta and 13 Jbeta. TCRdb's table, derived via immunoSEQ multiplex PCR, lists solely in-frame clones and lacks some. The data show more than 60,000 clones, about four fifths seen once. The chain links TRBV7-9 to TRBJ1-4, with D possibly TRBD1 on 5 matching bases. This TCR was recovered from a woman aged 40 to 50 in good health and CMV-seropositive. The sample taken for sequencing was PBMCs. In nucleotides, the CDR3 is TGTTCCAGCAGCTTAGTCGACAGTAGAGGTGAAAAACTGTTTTTT. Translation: CSSSLVDSRGEKLFF. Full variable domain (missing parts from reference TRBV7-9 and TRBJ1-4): DTGVSQNPRHKITKRGQNVTFRCDPISEHNRLYWYRQTLGQGPEFLTYFQNEAQLEKSRLLSDRFSAERPKGSFSTLEIQRTEQGDSAMYLCSSSLVDSRGEKLFFGSGTQLSVL.